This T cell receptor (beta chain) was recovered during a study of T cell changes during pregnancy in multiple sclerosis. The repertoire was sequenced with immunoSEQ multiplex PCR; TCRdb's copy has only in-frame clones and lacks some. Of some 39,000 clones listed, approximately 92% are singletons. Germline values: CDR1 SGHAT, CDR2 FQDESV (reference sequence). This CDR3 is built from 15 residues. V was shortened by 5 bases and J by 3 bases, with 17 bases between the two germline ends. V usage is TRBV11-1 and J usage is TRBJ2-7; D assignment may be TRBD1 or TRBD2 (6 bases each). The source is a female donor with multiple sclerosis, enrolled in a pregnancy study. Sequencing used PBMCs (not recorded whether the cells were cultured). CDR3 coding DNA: TGTGCCAGCAGCCTAGGGGCCGGGGGCGACTACGAGCAGTACTTC. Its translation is CASSLGAGGDYEQYF.